The 11 T cell receptor beta chains below all came from one sample that was sequenced in a study of shared clonotypes between healthy human individuals. Generated by immunoSEQ multiplex PCR, the TCRdb table keeps only in-frame clones and is missing some. The table includes 2 million to 2.5 million clones, more than 90% detected once. Sequenced material: naive CD4+ T cells sorted from blood. Sample subset: CD45RA+ positively selected. These receptors all stem from a man aged 18-30 years in good health.

The sample holds one count of this clone. The genes are TRBV2 and TRBJ1-5; D remains unclear. The CDR3 contains 14 residues. Germline CDR1 SNHLY, CDR2 FYNNEI. V lost 2 bases and J lost 3, with 8 bases in between. The DNA of the CDR3 is TGTGCCAGCAGTGAAAACAGCTTCAATCAGCCCCAGCATTTT. This sequence encodes CASSENSFNQPQHF.

The chain is built from TRBV5-1 and TRBJ2-7, with 7 bases aligning to TRBD1. Germline trimming cut 5 bases from V and 0 bases from J; bases unmatched to any gene: 8. Germline loops: CDR1 SGHRS, CDR2 YFSETQ. The CDR3 runs to 15 residues. The CDR3 spells CASSPPGQSSYEQYF. The CDR3 DNA sequence: TGCGCCAGCAGTCCTCCGGGACAGAGCTCCTACGAGCAGTACTTC. Using reference TRBV5-1 and TRBJ2-7 for the parts outside the CDR3, the full variable domain is KAGVTQTPRYLIKTRGQQVTLSCSPISGHRSVSWYQQTPGQGLQFLFEYFSETQRNKGNFPGRFSGRQFSNSRSEMNVSTLELGDSALYLCASSPPGQSSYEQYFGPGTRLTVT.

This clone was observed once. This chain connects TRBV6-4 to TRBJ2-1, with a weak D call TRBD1 (6 bases). CDR1 and CDR2 (germline): MRHNA, SNTAGT. Trimming removed 3 bases from V and 7 bases from J, with 10 bases in between. The CDR3 covers 13 residues. CDR3 in amino acids: CASSEQGRNEQFF. As DNA, the CDR3 is TGTGCCAGCAGTGAACAGGGACGGAATGAGCAGTTCTTC.

The chain couples TRBV5-1 to TRBJ2-1; 7 bases are shared with TRBD2. V was pared by 2 bases and J by 10 bases, with 18 bases of the junction left unmatched. This CDR3 has 17 residues. Germline lookup yields CDR1 SGHRS and CDR2 YFSETQ. CDR3 in DNA: TGCGCCAGCAGCTTATTAGCGGGCGCCAATTCCCACGGGGAGCAGTTCTTC. Translation gives CASSLLAGANSHGEQFF.

The chain links TRBV10-2 to TRBJ2-3, with TRBD1 as a possible D gene (6 bases). There are 15 residues in the CDR3. V lost 6 bases to trimming and J lost 6 bases, with 19 bases between them. Looked up from germline, CDR1 is WSHSY and CDR2 is SAAADI. The chain's CDR3 is CASSRAGVGTDTQYF. The CDR3 coding sequence is TGCGCCAGCAGCCGAGCAGGGGTAGGGACGGATACGCAGTATTTT.

The rearrangement joins TRBV9 to TRBJ1-1, with 7 bases lining up with TRBD1. Germline CDR1 SGDLS, CDR2 YYNGEE. The ends lost 0 bases at V and 1 base at J; junction bases unmatched: 6. This CDR3 is built from 16 residues. CDR3 protein: CASSVGQTGSNTEAFF. The CDR3 DNA follows: TGTGCCAGCAGCGTAGGCCAGACAGGGTCGAACACTGAAGCTTTCTTT.

This chain links TRBV5-4 with TRBJ1-2, with 8 bases fitting TRBD1. Germline CDR1 is SGHNT and CDR2 is YYREEE (reference sequence). The trim removed 4 bases at V and 6 bases at J, leaving 2 bases unmatched. The CDR3 length is 12 residues. For the CDR3, the DNA is TGTGCCAGCAGCACACAGGGGGATGGCTACACCTTC. Translation gives CASSTQGDGYTF.

The rearrangement joins TRBV18 to TRBJ1-4; D gene uncertain. The CDR3 extends over 17 amino acids. The V gene lost 4 bases and the J gene lost 0 bases, with 15 bases spanning the gap. The germline V gene has CDR1 KGHSH and CDR2 LQKENI. The CDR3 DNA reads as TGTGCCAGCTCACTACTCGACCCCACTTCAACTAATGAAAAACTGTTTTTT. Encoded protein: CASSLLDPTSTNEKLFF.

This clone was seen only once. V gene TRBV10-3 combines with J gene TRBJ2-3; D gene unclear. There are 13 residues in the CDR3. Germline CDR1 reads ENHRY; CDR2 reads SYGVKD. Trimming cost V 6 bases and J 2 bases, with 9 bases left between them. CDR3: CAIRALYTDTQYF. The CDR3 coding sequence is TGTGCCATCAGGGCCTTGTACACAGATACGCAGTATTTT.

The chain employs TRBV30 and TRBJ1-4, with D hard to call. The CDR3 is 15 amino acids. Germline V gene sequence: CDR1 GTSNPN, CDR2 SVGIG (reference sequence). Between the trimmed V and J ends, which lost 0 bases and 4 bases, there was a span of 12 bases. CDR3 amino acids: CAWSVLERINEKLFF. In DNA form, the CDR3 reads TGTGCCTGGAGTGTACTGGAACGGATTAATGAAAAACTGTTTTTT.

V usage is TRBV19 and J usage is TRBJ1-3, with TRBD1 as a possible D gene (5 bases). The CDR3 loop spans 18 amino acids. Germline CDR1 and CDR2: LNHDA and SQIVND (reference sequence). Trimming removed 5 bases at V and 4 bases at J, with 24 bases between. The CDR3 region has the DNA TGTGCCAGTAGTCCGCGCCCATCACAGGTTCTCGGGGGAAACACCATATATTTT. Residues: CASSPRPSQVLGGNTIYF. Full variable domain (rest looked up from reference TRBV19 and TRBJ1-3): DGGITQSPKYLFRKEGQNVTLSCEQNLNHDAMYWYRQDPGQGLRLIYYSQIVNDFQKGDIAEGYSVSREKKESFPLTVTSAQKNPTAFYLCASSPRPSQVLGGNTIYFGEGSWLTVV.